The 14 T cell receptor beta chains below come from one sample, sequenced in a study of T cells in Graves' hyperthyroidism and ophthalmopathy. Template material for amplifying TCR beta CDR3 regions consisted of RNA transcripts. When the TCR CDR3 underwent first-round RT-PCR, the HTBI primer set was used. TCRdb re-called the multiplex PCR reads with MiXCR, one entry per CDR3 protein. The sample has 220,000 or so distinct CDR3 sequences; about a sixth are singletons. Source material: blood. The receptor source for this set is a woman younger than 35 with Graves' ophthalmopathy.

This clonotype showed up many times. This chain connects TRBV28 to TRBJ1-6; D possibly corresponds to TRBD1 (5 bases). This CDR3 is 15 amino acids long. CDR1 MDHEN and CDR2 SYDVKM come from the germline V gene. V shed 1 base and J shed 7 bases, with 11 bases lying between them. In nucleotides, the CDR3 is TGTGCCAGCAGTTTATCAGGGCTGATGAATTCACCCCTCCACTTT. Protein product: CASSLSGLMNSPLHF.

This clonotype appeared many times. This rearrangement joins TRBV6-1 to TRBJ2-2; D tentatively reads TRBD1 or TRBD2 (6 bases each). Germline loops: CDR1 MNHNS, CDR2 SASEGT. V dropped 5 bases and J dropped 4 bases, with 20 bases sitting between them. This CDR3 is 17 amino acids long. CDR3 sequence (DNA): TGTGCCAGCAGTTATGGAGGGGGTAGCGTAGTCACCGGGGAGCTGTTTTTT. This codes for CASSYGGGSVVTGELFF.

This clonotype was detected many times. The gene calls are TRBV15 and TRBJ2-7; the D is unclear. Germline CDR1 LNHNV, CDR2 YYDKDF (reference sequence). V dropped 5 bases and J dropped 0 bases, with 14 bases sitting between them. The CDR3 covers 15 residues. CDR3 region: CATSLAGLTSYEQYF. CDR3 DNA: TGTGCCACCAGCCTTGCCGGGCTTACCTCCTACGAGCAGTACTTC.

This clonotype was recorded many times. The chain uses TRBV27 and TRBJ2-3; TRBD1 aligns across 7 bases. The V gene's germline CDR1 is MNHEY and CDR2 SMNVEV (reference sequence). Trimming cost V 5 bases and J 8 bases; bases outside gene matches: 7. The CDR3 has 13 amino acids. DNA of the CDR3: TGTGCCAGCAGTCCTCGACAGGGCGGTACGCAGTATTTT. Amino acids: CASSPRQGGTQYF.

This CDR3 reads CSARVGSGGYVDTQYF. The CDR3 DNA follows: TGCAGTGCTAGAGTAGGGAGCGGGGGGTACGTAGATACGCAGTATTTT. The chain carries TRBV20-1 and TRBJ2-3; 9 bases align to TRBD2. V gave up 1 base and J gave up 5 bases; unmatched junction bases: 10. The CDR3 has 16 amino acids. In germline, CDR1 is DFQATT, CDR2 SNEGSKA (reference sequence).

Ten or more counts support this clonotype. CDR3 in amino acids: CASSLGMAGTSGSYEQYF. In DNA form, the CDR3 reads TGTGCCAGCAGCTTAGGAATGGCCGGGACTAGCGGGAGCTACGAGCAGTACTTC. The chain employs TRBV11-2 and TRBJ2-7; 14 nucleotides match TRBD2. V lost 1 base to trimming and J lost 3 bases; unmatched junction nucleotides: 8. Germline V CDR1 and CDR2: SGHAT, FQNNGV. CDR3 length equals 18 residues.

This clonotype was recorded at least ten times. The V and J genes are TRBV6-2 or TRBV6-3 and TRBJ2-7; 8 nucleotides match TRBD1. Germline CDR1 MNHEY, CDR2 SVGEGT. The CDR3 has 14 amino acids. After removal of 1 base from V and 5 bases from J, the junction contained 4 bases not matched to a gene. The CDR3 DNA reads TGTGCCAGCAGTTACTTTACAGGGGGAAACGAGCAGTACTTC. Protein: CASSYFTGGNEQYF.

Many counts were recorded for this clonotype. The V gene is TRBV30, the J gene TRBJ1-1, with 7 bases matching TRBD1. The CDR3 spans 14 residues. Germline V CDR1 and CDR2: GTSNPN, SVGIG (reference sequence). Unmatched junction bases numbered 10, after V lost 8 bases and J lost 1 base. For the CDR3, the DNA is TGTGCCGGACGGGAGGGGGCCGGGAACACTGAAGCTTTCTTT. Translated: CAGREGAGNTEAFF.

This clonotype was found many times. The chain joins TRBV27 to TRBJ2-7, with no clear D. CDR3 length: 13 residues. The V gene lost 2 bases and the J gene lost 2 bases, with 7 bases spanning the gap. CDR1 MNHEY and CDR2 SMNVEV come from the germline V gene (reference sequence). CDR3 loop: CASSLSYPYEQYF. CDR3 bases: TGTGCCAGCAGTTTAAGTTATCCCTACGAGCAGTACTTC.

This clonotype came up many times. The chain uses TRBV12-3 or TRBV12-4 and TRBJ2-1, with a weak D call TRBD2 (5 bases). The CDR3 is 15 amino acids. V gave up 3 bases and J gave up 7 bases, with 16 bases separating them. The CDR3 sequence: CASSFYSGPGNEQFF. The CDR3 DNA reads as TGTGCCAGCAGTTTCTACTCAGGACCGGGGAATGAGCAGTTCTTC.

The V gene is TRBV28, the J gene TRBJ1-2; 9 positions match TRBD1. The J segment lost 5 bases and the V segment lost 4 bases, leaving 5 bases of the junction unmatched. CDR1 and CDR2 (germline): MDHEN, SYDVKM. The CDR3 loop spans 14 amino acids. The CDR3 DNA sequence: TGTGCCAGCAGTTCTCTCGGGACAGGGTATGGCTACACCTTC. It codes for CASSSLGTGYGYTF.

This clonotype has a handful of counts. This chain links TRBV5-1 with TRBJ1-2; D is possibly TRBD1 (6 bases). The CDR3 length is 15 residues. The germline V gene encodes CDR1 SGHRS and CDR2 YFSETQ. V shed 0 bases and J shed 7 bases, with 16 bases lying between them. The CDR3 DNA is TGCGCCAGCAGCTTGGCCAAAACAGGGCTGGGTGGCTACACCTTC. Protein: CASSLAKTGLGGYTF.

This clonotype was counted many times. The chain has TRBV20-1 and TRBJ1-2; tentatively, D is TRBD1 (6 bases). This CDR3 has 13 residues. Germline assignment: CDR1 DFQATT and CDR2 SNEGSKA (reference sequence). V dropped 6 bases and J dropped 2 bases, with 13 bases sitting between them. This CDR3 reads CSAKQGLNYGYTF. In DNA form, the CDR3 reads TGCAGTGCCAAACAGGGACTCAACTATGGCTACACCTTC.

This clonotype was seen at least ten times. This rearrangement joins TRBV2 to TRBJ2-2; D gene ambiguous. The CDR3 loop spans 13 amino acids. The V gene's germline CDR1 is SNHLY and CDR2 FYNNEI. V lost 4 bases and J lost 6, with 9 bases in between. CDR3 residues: CASSGTAAGELFF. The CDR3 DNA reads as TGTGCCAGCAGTGGGACGGCCGCCGGGGAGCTGTTTTTT.